Listed below are T cell receptor beta chains from one sample, sequenced in a study of T cell responses to AZD1222 COVID-19 vaccine. Assay: immunoSEQ multiplex PCR; the TCRdb copy retains only in-frame clones and omits some. Found here are about 67,000 clones, around four fifths of them singletons; the top ten hold 21%. Sequencing used peripheral blood, obtained on day 0 of AZD1222 vaccination. The receptors were sampled from an adult in good health. CDR3s include the opening cysteine and the closing phenylalanine or tryptophan. D genes are given only for firm matches. A row's size may be missing; if present it is once, few, many or a size class.

15	TRBV21-1	TRBJ1-5	NA	NA	CASTSRRRGNQPQHF	TGTGCCAGCACCTCAAGGCGGAGGGGCAATCAGCCCCAGCATTTT
15	TRBV7-2	TRBJ2-2	once	NA	CASSLVGAGTGELFF	TGTGCCAGCAGCTTAGTAGGAGCGGGCACCGGGGAGCTGTTTTTT
13	TRBV2	TRBJ2-7	NA	TRBD1	CASSGGQGVEQYF	TGTGCCAGCTCGGGTGGACAGGGCGTAGAGCAGTACTTC
12	TRBV19	TRBJ2-3	NA	NA	CASSVYRDAQYF	TGTGCCAGTAGCGTCTACCGTGATGCGCAGTATTTT
15	TRBV7-6	TRBJ1-4	NA	TRBD1	CASSPGTATNEKLFF	TGTGCCAGCAGTCCAGGGACAGCAACTAATGAAAAACTGTTTTTT
14	TRBV28	TRBJ2-1	NA	TRBD1	CASKTGGAYNEQFF	TGTGCCAGCAAGACAGGGGGCGCTTACAATGAGCAGTTCTTC
15	TRBV7-9	TRBJ1-2	NA	NA	CASSLAQRTNYGYTF	TGTGCCAGCAGCTTAGCTCAACGTACTAACTATGGCTACACCTTC
13	TRBV5-1	TRBJ2-5	once	NA	CASSLTSLETQYF	TGCGCCAGCAGCCTCACTAGTCTGGAGACCCAGTACTTC
12	TRBV5-6	TRBJ2-7	NA	NA	CASSLAVYEQYF	TGTGCCAGCAGCTTAGCAGTCTACGAGCAGTACTTC
13	TRBV7-9	TRBJ2-7	NA	TRBD2	CASSLSSGGEQYF	TGTGCCAGCAGCTTATCTAGCGGGGGCGAGCAGTACTTC
13	TRBV7-2	TRBJ1-2	NA	NA	CASSLDVKHGYTF	TGTGCCAGCAGCTTAGATGTCAAGCATGGCTACACCTTC
13	TRBV7-8	TRBJ2-1	NA	NA	CASSLQGYNEQFF	TGTGCCAGCAGCTTACAGGGTTACAATGAGCAGTTCTTC
14	TRBV28	TRBJ1-2	NA	TRBD1	CASQFKGQGFGYTF	TGTGCCAGCCAGTTTAAGGGACAGGGATTCGGCTACACCTTC
13	TRBV7-9	TRBJ1-6	NA	NA	CASSLVAVSPLHF	TGTGCCAGCAGCTTAGTTGCAGTGTCACCCCTCCACTTT
14	TRBV9	TRBJ1-3	NA	TRBD1	CASSGQFRGNTIYF	TGTGCCAGCTCGGGACAGTTTAGGGGAAACACCATATATTTT
13	TRBV18	TRBJ1-1	NA	NA	CASSPHHRAGAFF	TGTGCCAGCTCACCCCACCATAGGGCCGGAGCTTTCTTT
16	TRBV2	TRBJ2-7	few	TRBD2	CASRTSGTIISYEQYF	TGTGCCAGCAGGACTAGCGGGACAATAATCTCCTACGAGCAGTACTTC
13	TRBV6-5	TRBJ1-2	NA	NA	CAASRGANYGYTF	TGTGCCGCGAGCCGCGGTGCTAACTATGGCTACACCTTC
14	TRBV6-5	TRBJ2-2	NA	NA	CASRLRVGTGELFF	TGTGCCAGCAGACTGCGGGTGGGGACCGGGGAGCTGTTTTTT
11	TRBV30	TRBJ2-7	NA	NA	CAWTQGYEQYF	TGTGCCTGGACTCAGGGCTACGAGCAGTACTTC
13	TRBV4-3	TRBJ1-2	NA	NA	CASSQDGNYGYTF	TGCGCCAGCAGCCAAGACGGTAACTATGGCTACACCTTC
13	TRBV6-5	TRBJ2-7	once	NA	CASSYSLFYEQYF	TGTGCCAGCAGTTACAGCTTATTCTACGAGCAGTACTTC
13	TRBV7-3	TRBJ1-1	once	NA	CASSRSIRAEAFF	TGTGCCAGCAGTCGATCGATAAGGGCTGAAGCTTTCTTT
14	TRBV7-2	TRBJ2-7	NA	TRBD1	CASSLGTGVYEQYF	TGTGCCAGCAGCTTAGGGACAGGGGTCTACGAGCAGTACTTC
15	TRBV6-5	TRBJ2-3	NA	TRBD1	CASRKRTGGTDTQYF	TGTGCCAGCAGAAAACGGACAGGGGGCACAGATACGCAGTATTTT
13	TRBV14	TRBJ1-6	NA	TRBD1	CASNRGRNSPLHF	TGTGCCAGCAACAGGGGGCGGAATTCACCCCTCCACTTT
13	TRBV19	TRBJ1-2	NA	TRBD1	CASSIGTVYGYTF	TGTGCCAGTAGTATCGGGACAGTCTATGGCTACACCTTC
12	TRBV5-1	TRBJ2-1	NA	NA	CASSSNYNEQFF	TGCGCCAGCAGCTCGAACTACAATGAGCAGTTCTTC
15	TRBV7-2	TRBJ2-1	NA	TRBD2	CASSLGLAVINEQFF	TGTGCCAGCAGCTTAGGACTAGCGGTAATCAATGAGCAGTTCTTC
17	TRBV4-2	TRBJ2-1	NA	NA	CASSQGIVGAGVNEQFF	TGTGCCAGCAGCCAAGGAATAGTAGGGGCCGGCGTCAATGAGCAGTTCTTC
16	TRBV28	TRBJ1-6	NA	NA	CASSFRVRYLNSPLHF	TGTGCCAGCAGTTTTCGAGTCAGATACCTTAATTCACCCCTCCACTTT
13	TRBV19	TRBJ1-2	few	TRBD1	CASTAGQGFAYTF	TGTGCCAGTACCGCGGGACAGGGGTTTGCCTACACCTTC
15	TRBV27	TRBJ2-7	NA	NA	CASSYDSRGSYEQYF	TGTGCCAGCAGTTATGACAGCAGGGGCTCCTACGAGCAGTACTTC
13	TRBV12-3/TRBV12-4	TRBJ2-2	NA	TRBD2	CASSFSGGRELFF	TGTGCCAGCAGTTTTAGCGGGGGGCGGGAGCTGTTTTTT
13	TRBV6-2/TRBV6-3	TRBJ2-1	NA	NA	CASSYRDHYEQFF	TGTGCCAGCAGTTACCGTGACCACTATGAGCAGTTCTTC
15	TRBV5-8	TRBJ2-1	NA	NA	CASSLLPGSYNEQFF	TGTGCCAGCAGCTTGCTGCCGGGCTCCTACAATGAGCAGTTCTTC
12	TRBV6-5	TRBJ1-1	NA	NA	CASSYRGGWAFF	TGTGCCAGCAGTTACAGGGGTGGTTGGGCTTTCTTT
14	TRBV7-2	TRBJ1-6	NA	TRBD1	CASSLTGDNSPLHF	TGTGCCAGCAGCTTGACAGGGGATAATTCACCCCTCCACTTT
14	TRBV4-1	TRBJ2-1	NA	TRBD2	CASSPGLAGMEQFF	TGCGCCAGCAGCCCGGGACTAGCGGGAATGGAGCAGTTCTTC
13	TRBV4-2	TRBJ2-7	NA	NA	CASSQDRSYEQYF	TGTGCCAGCAGCCAAGACAGATCCTACGAGCAGTACTTC
17	TRBV7-3	TRBJ1-2	once	TRBD1	CASSPDPGTGANYGYTF	TGTGCCAGCAGCCCAGATCCCGGGACAGGAGCTAACTATGGCTACACCTTC
14	TRBV7-9	TRBJ1-1	NA	NA	CASRSGSVRTEAFF	TGTGCCAGCAGATCGGGGTCGGTGCGGACTGAAGCTTTCTTT
15	TRBV7-2	TRBJ1-3	NA	NA	CASSLDVIAGNTIYF	TGTGCCAGCAGCTTAGACGTAATTGCGGGAAACACCATATATTTT
16	TRBV19	TRBJ1-3	NA	NA	CASSIDALDSGNTIYF	TGTGCCAGTAGTATAGACGCCCTTGACTCTGGAAACACCATATATTTT
15	TRBV28	TRBJ2-3	NA	TRBD2	CASSGPGLATDTQYF	TGTGCCAGCAGTGGCCCGGGACTAGCGACAGATACGCAGTATTTT
15	TRBV28	TRBJ1-5	medium-sized	TRBD1	CASRTRGRGNQPQHF	TGTGCCAGCAGAACCAGGGGGAGGGGCAATCAGCCCCAGCATTTT
13	TRBV28	TRBJ1-2	NA	NA	CASRVGRWYGYTF	TGTGCCAGCAGAGTCGGACGGTGGTATGGCTACACCTTC
16	TRBV7-8	TRBJ2-3	NA	TRBD2	CASSSGLKAGTDTQYF	TGTGCCAGCAGCTCTGGCCTCAAAGCGGGGACAGATACGCAGTATTTT
13	TRBV19	TRBJ1-1	NA	NA	CASRLAVNTEAFF	TGTGCCAGCAGACTCGCGGTGAACACTGAAGCTTTCTTT
14	TRBV4-3	TRBJ2-7	NA	NA	CASSQDPYNYEQYF	TGCGCCAGCAGCCAAGATCCGTATAACTACGAGCAGTACTTC